Listed below are T cell receptor beta chains from one sample, sequenced in a study of Graves' ophthalmopathy and Graves' hyperthyroidism. MiXCR was run by TCRdb on the multiplex PCR reads, yielding one entry per CDR3 protein. In the table there are roughly 610,000 distinct CDR3 sequences, 20% to 25% of which are singletons. Material: peripheral blood. The receptors originated from a young woman with stable Graves' hyperthyroidism. Some clones in this sample may be carry-over from other donors' samples. The CDR3 runs from the conserved cysteine through the conserved F or W. Fields, in order: V gene, clone size, D gene, J gene, CDR3 protein, CDR3 DNA. The D gene is left open where the match is weak. Clone sizes are given selectively: once, few, many, or a class where the clone is expanded.

TRBV2,-,-,TRBJ2-7,CASSEPVTYEQYF,TGTGCCAGCAGTGAACCTGTTACCTACGAGCAGTACTTC
TRBV11-2,many,-,TRBJ1-1,CASSLDQGSTEAFF,TGTGCCAGCAGCTTAGATCAAGGGTCCACTGAAGCTTTCTTT
TRBV7-9,many,TRBD1,TRBJ1-2,CASSASGGDYGYTF,TGTGCCAGCAGCGCCTCAGGGGGAGACTATGGCTACACCTTC
TRBV12-3/TRBV12-4,many,-,TRBJ1-1,CASSLSRPNTEAFF,TGTGCCAGCAGTTTAAGTCGCCCAAACACTGAAGCTTTCTTT
TRBV28,few,-,TRBJ2-4,CASSLSWSGLAKNIQYF,TGTGCCAGCAGTTTATCATGGAGCGGGTTAGCCAAAAACATTCAGTACTTC
TRBV7-8,many,TRBD1,TRBJ1-1,CASSLGDRAGAFF,TGTGCCAGCAGCTTAGGGGACAGGGCTGGAGCTTTCTTT
TRBV30,-,TRBD1,TRBJ1-2,CAWTHRGLYGYTF,TGTGCCTGGACACACAGGGGACTCTATGGCTACACCTTC
TRBV3-1,-,-,TRBJ1-2,CASSQEVSSPWGYTF,TGTGCCAGCAGCCAAGAGGTTTCCTCCCCGTGGGGCTACACCTTC
TRBV10-3,few,-,TRBJ1-3,CASSVGTVDFSGNTIYF,TGTGCCTCCTCCGTCGGGACCGTCGATTTTTCTGGAAACACCATATATTTT
TRBV12-3/TRBV12-4,-,-,TRBJ2-7,CASSYPRTKDTYEQYF,TGTGCCAGCAGTTACCCACGGACAAAGGATACCTACGAGCAGTACTTC
TRBV6-1,many,-,TRBJ1-2,CASTERGRVGGYTF,TGTGCCAGCACCGAGAGAGGGAGGGTTGGCGGCTACACCTTC
TRBV11-2,many,-,TRBJ2-7,CASSFLGFSYEQYF,TGTGCCAGCAGCTTCCTGGGCTTCTCCTACGAGCAGTACTTC
TRBV30,few,-,TRBJ1-2,CAWLRGPLAF,TGTGCCTGGCTACGGGGACCTTTGGCCTTC
TRBV6-5,-,TRBD1,TRBJ1-1,CASSYSRDSSEAFF,TGTGCCAGCAGTTACTCCCGGGACAGCTCTGAAGCTTTCTTT
TRBV28,many,-,TRBJ2-7,CASKLGTLGYEQYF,TGTGCCAGCAAACTCGGGACCCTAGGCTACGAGCAGTACTTC
TRBV7-2,many,TRBD1,TRBJ2-5,CASSLVGGGETQYF,TGTGCCAGCAGCTTAGTAGGGGGCGGCGAGACCCAGTACTTC
TRBV28,-,TRBD1,TRBJ1-5,CASSWTGRKQPQHF,TGTGCCAGCAGTTGGACAGGACGAAAACAGCCCCAGCATTTT
TRBV3-1,-,-,TRBJ2-5,CASSQGPRDFEETQYF,TGTGCCAGCAGCCAGGGACCCCGGGACTTCGAAGAGACCCAGTACTTC
TRBV4-3,few,-,TRBJ1-2,CASSQDYSEGYTF,TGCGCCAGCAGCCAAGATTACTCGGAGGGCTACACCTTC
TRBV6-5,-,TRBD1,TRBJ1-3,CASSYSSGGQRINTIYF,TGTGCCAGCAGTTACTCATCGGGGGGACAGAGGATAAACACCATATATTTT
TRBV4-1,-,-,TRBJ2-5,CASSHHINRETQYF,TGCGCCAGCAGCCATCATATCAACCGGGAGACCCAGTACTTC
TRBV7-9,many,TRBD1,TRBJ1-2,CASSGQGRDGYTF,TGTGCCAGCAGTGGACAGGGCCGGGATGGCTACACCTTC
TRBV29-1,-,TRBD1,TRBJ2-7,CSVVSGTGGYEQYF,TGCAGCGTTGTCTCCGGGACAGGGGGCTACGAGCAGTACTTC
TRBV20-1,-,-,TRBJ2-3,CSARQDPSTDTQYF,TGCAGTGCTAGACAGGACCCTAGCACAGATACGCAGTATTTT
TRBV6-1,many,-,TRBJ1-2,CASSEEGLQPYGYTF,TGTGCCAGCAGTGAAGAAGGGCTACAGCCCTATGGCTACACCTTC
TRBV27,-,-,TRBJ1-1,CASSLGPAGANTEAFF,TGTGCCAGCAGTTTAGGCCCCGCAGGGGCGAACACTGAAGCTTTCTTT
TRBV10-3,many,-,TRBJ2-7,CATTIMREGARREQYF,TGTGCCACTACAATCATGCGCGAGGGTGCTAGAAGGGAGCAGTACTTC
TRBV28,-,-,TRBJ2-7,CASIDFSYEQYF,TGTGCCAGCATAGACTTCTCCTACGAGCAGTACTTC
TRBV20-1,many,TRBD1,TRBJ1-1,CSATKGAGMNTEAFF,TGCAGTGCTACAAAGGGGGCTGGGATGAACACTGAAGCTTTCTTT
TRBV15,many,-,TRBJ1-2,CATSQGNYGYTF,TGTGCCACCTCACAGGGTAACTATGGCTACACCTTC
TRBV6-5,many,-,TRBJ1-1,CASSYSGVQGEAFF,TGTGCCAGCAGTTACTCCGGGGTACAGGGTGAAGCTTTCTTT